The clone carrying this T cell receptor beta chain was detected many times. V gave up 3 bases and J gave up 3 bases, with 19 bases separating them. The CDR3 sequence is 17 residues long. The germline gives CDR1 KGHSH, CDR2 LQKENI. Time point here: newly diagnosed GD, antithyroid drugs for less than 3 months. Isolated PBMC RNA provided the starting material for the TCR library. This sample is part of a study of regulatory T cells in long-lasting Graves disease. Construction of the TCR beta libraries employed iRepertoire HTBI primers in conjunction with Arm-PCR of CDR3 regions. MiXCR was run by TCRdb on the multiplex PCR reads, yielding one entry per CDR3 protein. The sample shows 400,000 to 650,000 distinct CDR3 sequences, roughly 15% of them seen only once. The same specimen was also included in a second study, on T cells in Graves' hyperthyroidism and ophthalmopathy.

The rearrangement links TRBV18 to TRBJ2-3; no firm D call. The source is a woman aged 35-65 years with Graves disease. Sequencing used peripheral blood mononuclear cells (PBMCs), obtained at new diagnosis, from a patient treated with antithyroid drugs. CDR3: CASSPPRRWHGTDTQYF. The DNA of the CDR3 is TGTGCCAGCTCACCCCCCCGTCGGTGGCACGGGACAGATACGCAGTATTTT.